This T cell receptor beta chain was captured in a study of T cell repertoires in cytomegalovirus infection (dated by TCRdb to between 2018 and 2021). About the study as a whole: The HLA type of each donor mattered for the analysis, because public TCR beta signatures pointed to carriage of CMV infection along with the matching HLA type.

The CDR3 spans 11 residues, from the cysteine through the phenylalanine. Just the 33-base CDR3 DNA is kept, in frame starting at base 1. V is clipped by 5 bases and J by 10 bases, and the sequence between their germline boundaries is 12 bases long. On the study overall, not on this receptor specifically: In both this cohort and an independent cohort of 352 donors, the cumulative frequency of public TCR beta family members distinguished carriers of CMV infection plus the relevant HLA type. The ex vivo response was dominated by HLA-C-restricted CMV-specific TCR beta clonotypes, which also provided the single most frequent clonotype in two of eight donors.

About this clonotype itself: Its antigen specificity is not known. Base qualities were left out, and no much larger clone turns up one base away.

Instrument used: Illumina HiSeq 1500. The public sequencing data were trimmed at Q25 with fastp and processed into clonotypes with MiXCR by TCRdb, which kept only in-frame beta chains. Each CDR3 protein appears once, grouped with its most common genes and DNA. Present in this sample are hundreds of thousands of distinct CDR3 sequences, 20% to 25% of which were seen just once. The ten largest clones represent 7% to 9% of the sample. The specimen was CD8+ T cells from PBMCs. The receptor chain draws on TRBV12-3 or TRBV12-4 and TRBJ2-7, with the D assignment possibly TRBD1 or TRBD2, given 5 matching bases for each. The clonotype comes from a human donor in good health (CMV status not recorded). Some clones in this sample may be carry-over from other donors' samples. The CDR3 protein sequence reads: CASSPSGLQYF. The bases read TGTGCCAGCAGTCCGTCGGGGCTACAGTACTTC.